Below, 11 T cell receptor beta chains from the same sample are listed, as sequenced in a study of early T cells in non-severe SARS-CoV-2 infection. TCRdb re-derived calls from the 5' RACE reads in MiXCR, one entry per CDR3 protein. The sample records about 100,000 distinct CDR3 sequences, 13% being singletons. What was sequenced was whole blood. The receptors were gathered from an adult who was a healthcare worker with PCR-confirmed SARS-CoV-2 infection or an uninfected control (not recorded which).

The CDR3 DNA follows: TGCGCCAGCAGCTTGTTTTCAACCACGAACACTGAAGCTTTCTTT. Its protein product is CASSLFSTTNTEAFF. The chain recombines TRBV5-1 with TRBJ1-1; the D is unclear. Trimming removed 1 base at V and 1 base at J, with 11 bases between. The CDR3 consists of 15 residues. Germline CDR1 is SGHRS and CDR2 is YFSETQ.

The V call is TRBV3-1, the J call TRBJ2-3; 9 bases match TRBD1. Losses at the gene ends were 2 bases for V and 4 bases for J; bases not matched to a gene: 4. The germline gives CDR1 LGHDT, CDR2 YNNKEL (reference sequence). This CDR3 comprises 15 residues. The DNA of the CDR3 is TGTGCCAGCAGCCAATACAGGGGGCTCGCAGATACGCAGTATTTT. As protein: CASSQYRGLADTQYF.

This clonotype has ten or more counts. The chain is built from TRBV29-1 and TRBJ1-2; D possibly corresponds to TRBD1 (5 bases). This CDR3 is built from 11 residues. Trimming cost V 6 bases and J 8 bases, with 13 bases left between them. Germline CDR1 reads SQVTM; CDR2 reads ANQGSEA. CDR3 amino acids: CSVSRGLGYTF. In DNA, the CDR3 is TGCAGCGTCAGCCGGGGGTTGGGCTACACCTTC.

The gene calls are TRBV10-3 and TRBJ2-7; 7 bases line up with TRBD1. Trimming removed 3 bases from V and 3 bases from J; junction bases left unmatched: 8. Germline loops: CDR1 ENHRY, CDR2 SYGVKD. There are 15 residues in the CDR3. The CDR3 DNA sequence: TGTGCCATCAGTGACGCGGAGGACAGGATCTACGAGCAGTACTTC. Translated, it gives CAISDAEDRIYEQYF.

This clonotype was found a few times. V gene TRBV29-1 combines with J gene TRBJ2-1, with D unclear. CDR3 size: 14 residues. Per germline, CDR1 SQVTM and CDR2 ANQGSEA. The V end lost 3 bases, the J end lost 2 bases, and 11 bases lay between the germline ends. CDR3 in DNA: TGCAGCGTTGACGAACCATCAGCCTACAATGAGCAGTTCTTC. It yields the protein CSVDEPSAYNEQFF.

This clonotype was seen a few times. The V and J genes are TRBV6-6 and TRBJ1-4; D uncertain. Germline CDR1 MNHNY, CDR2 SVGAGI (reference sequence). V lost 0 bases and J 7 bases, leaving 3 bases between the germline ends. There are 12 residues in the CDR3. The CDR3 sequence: CASSYSFEKLFF. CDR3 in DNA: TGTGCCAGCAGTTACTCGTTTGAAAAACTGTTTTTT.

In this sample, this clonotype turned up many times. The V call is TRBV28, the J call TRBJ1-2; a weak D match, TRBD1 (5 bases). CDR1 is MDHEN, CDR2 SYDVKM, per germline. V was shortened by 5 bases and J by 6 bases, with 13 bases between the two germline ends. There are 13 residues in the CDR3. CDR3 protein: CASSMATGHGYTF. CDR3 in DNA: TGTGCCAGCAGTATGGCTACGGGGCATGGCTACACCTTC.

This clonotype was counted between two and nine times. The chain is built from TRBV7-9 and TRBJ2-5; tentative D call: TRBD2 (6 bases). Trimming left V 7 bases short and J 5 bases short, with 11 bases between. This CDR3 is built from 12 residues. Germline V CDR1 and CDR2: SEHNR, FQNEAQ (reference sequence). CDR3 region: CASMTGVETQYF. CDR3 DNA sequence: TGTGCCAGCATGACGGGGGTGGAGACCCAGTACTTC.

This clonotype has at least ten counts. CDR3 DNA: TGCAGCGTACCCGGGACAGGGGGCTGGGACTATGGCTACACCTTC. This sequence encodes CSVPGTGGWDYGYTF. This chain connects TRBV29-1 to TRBJ1-2, with 12 bases aligning to TRBD1. Germline CDR1 SQVTM, CDR2 ANQGSEA. The CDR3 length is 15 residues. Trimming cost V 6 bases and J 3 bases; bases outside gene matches: 8.

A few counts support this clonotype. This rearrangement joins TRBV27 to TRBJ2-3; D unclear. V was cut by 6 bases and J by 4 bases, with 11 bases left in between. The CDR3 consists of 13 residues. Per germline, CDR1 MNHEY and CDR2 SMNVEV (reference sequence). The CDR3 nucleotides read TGTGCCAGCAGCCCAATCGGCCCAGATACGCAGTATTTT. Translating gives CASSPIGPDTQYF.

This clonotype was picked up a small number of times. The CDR3 DNA follows: TGTGCCAGCAGCCTACGGACAGGGGGCTTGGGAAACACCATATATTTT. It specifies CASSLRTGGLGNTIYF. The V and J genes are TRBV7-9 and TRBJ1-3; 11 nucleotides match TRBD1. This CDR3 spans 16 amino acids. Germline trimming cut 5 bases from V and 4 bases from J; bases unmatched to any gene: 7. Germline assignment: CDR1 SEHNR and CDR2 FQNEAQ (reference sequence).